The present entry profiles one T cell receptor beta chain with its context. No antigen is known for it. This specimen comes from a study of cytomegalovirus exposure and HLA in healthy donors. The overall study: When roughly 420 donors were genotyped, over 80% of them were found to fall in the Caucasian-associated ancestry cluster.

The primer mix had 60 Vbeta and 13 Jbeta primers. Sequenced by immunoSEQ multiplex PCR; TCRdb stores in-frame clones only, minus some. The repertoire holds approximately 270,000 clones, with about four fifths as singletons. Notes on the study in general: In a later analysis, TCR beta V- and J-gene trimming showed a link to a missense DCLRE1C variant. A later analysis by the authors found several of the most significant clusters apparently linked to common viral pathogens.

In germline, CDR1 is MNHEY, CDR2 SVGAGI. The CDR3 has 14 amino acids. Trimming at V came to 3 bases and at J to 4 bases, leaving 5 bases not matched to a gene. The V and J genes are TRBV6-5 and TRBJ1-1; 7 bases agree with TRBD1. Input material: PBMCs. This clonotype originated in a girl aged 2-10 years in good health and CMV-seronegative. The CDR3 reads CASSYYTGATEAFF. CDR3 DNA sequence: TGTGCCAGCAGTTATTACACAGGGGCCACTGAAGCTTTCTTT.